This T cell receptor beta chain was obtained from a study of cytomegalovirus exposure and HLA in healthy donors (dated by TCRdb to the late 2010s). As for the study more broadly: According to an earlier analysis of 587 of the donors, 150 million to 200 million T cells yielded over 90 million unique TCR beta sequences and roughly 280 Gb of sequence data. A later genetic analysis used genome-wide SNP genotypes for about 65% of the 666 donors, treating that subset as a discovery cohort. Every discovery cohort repertoire had been produced on one sequencing platform. Among almost 400 genotyped donors of the cohort, an average of roughly 240,000 unique TCR beta nucleotide sequences were sequenced per donor, roughly a sixth of them non-productive. Donor age, sex, ethnicity and CMV serostatus were compiled together with the repertoire data. A handful of DR-DQ haplotypes were treated as single units for association and clustering because of strong linkage in the cohort. Of the approximately 400 genotyped donors, 81% were placed in the genetic ancestry cluster associated with self-reported Caucasian donors. In an earlier analysis of 500 to 650 of the donors, high-throughput TCR beta sequencing was used to judge whether each TCR beta V gene segment behaved as functional or pseudogenic. An early release covering roughly 640 HLA-typed donors comprised 250 to 350 gigabases of sequencing data and 85 million to 100 million unique TCR sequences. The study aimed to test whether cataloging public T cell receptors could reveal signatures of past pathogen exposure. To study patterns of TCR occurrence, a later analysis re-analyzed previously published TCR beta repertoires from several hundred donors and added high-resolution HLA genotyping. The number of donors typed differed by locus, with roughly 629-640 for A, B, C, DRB1 and DQB1, roughly 520 for DQA1, some 570 for DPA1, and over 400 for DPB1. Along with the 666-subject first cohort, a separate validation cohort of over a hundred different subjects was used. Using immunosequencing, the study profiled T cell repertoires from roughly 650 subjects and related those repertoires to cytomegalovirus serostatus. Both class I and class II loci were covered by HLA typing, at four-digit resolution. The study combined high-throughput TCR immunosequencing, statistical association of individual TCRs with disease status, and machine learning to predict cytomegalovirus infection status. Rather than using new phenotypic data, the later analysis identified candidate immune exposures from TCR beta sequences and from how often those sequences occurred across donors.

Libraries were prepared through the immunoSEQ multiplex PCR assay. A mixture of 60 forward primers for TCR Vbeta segments and 13 reverse primers for TCR Jbeta segments was used in the multiplex PCR. A multiplex PCR assay on genomic DNA amplified the CDR3 region of rearranged TCR beta genes. On the Illumina HiSeq System, the amplified TCR beta libraries were sequenced as 87-base-pair reads. Processing in the source paper ran as follows. A later analysis tallied 75 million to 95 million unique TCR beta chains across the 550 to 850 repertoires, and approximately 9.9 million of those chains were shared by two or more donors. To remove PCR and sequencing errors, raw reads were error-corrected and collapsed into unique sequences using a nearest-neighbor algorithm that merged closely related sequences. CDR3 sequences were aligned to IMGT reference sequences to assign V, D and J gene segments. For a sequence to be retained, a match of at least six nucleotides to both a V gene segment and a J gene segment was required. A rearrangement was called productive if the CDR3 had no stop codons and remained in frame with V and J, and every other rearrangement was called non-productive. CDR3 was defined according to IMGT convention as the region running from the second conserved V-encoded cysteine to the conserved J-encoded phenylalanine. Sequences without an unambiguous match to a single V gene segment were excluded from the earlier analysis of over 500 of the donors. An earlier analysis of 500 to 700 of the donors classified V segments as functional when productive rearrangements were above 56.7% and as segregating when the standard deviation between donors was above 5%. A statistical classification framework was built to diagnose cytomegalovirus status from the catalog of TCR beta chain sequences. A later analysis assigned V and J genes by comparing TCR nucleotide sequences with IMGT/GENE-DB human TR gene sequences. The TCRdist pipeline was used in a later analysis to assign CDR3 sequences and most-parsimonious VDJ recombination scenarios. In a later analysis, each TCR beta chain was defined by its CDR3 amino acid sequence together with its V-gene family, and reads lacking a unique V-gene family were excluded. In a later analysis, 450 to 600 highly shared, low-generation-probability nucleotide sequences were removed to address suspected cross-contamination and a sequencing artifact. In a later analysis, a clonal expansion index for each public chain was calculated from normalized within-repertoire ranks of inferred template counts. In a later analysis, generation probabilities were computed with a VDJ recombination model fitted to out-of-frame rearrangements, and the resulting probabilities were checked against IGoR. Hypergeometric tests were used in a later analysis to score TCR-TCR, TCR-HLA and TCR-CMV co-occurrence, with a repertoire-size bias correction applied to the TCR pairs. To estimate false discovery rates, a later analysis permuted the HLA or CMV assignments 20 times. In a later analysis, co-occurring TCRs were grouped using DBSCAN, with TCRdist sequence similarity added in when clustering inside HLA-allele-positive subsets. Co-occurrence clustering excluded repertoires with fewer than 30,000 or more than 120,000 public chains, plus five with anomalous nucleotide sharing. TCRdb re-hosts the immuneACCESS table, in-frame sequences only. Its copies lack some clones; in the studies checked, an unresolved V gene accounts for under half of them, and the cause for the rest is not known. Clonal size and the V and J genes are those of that table, whereas D and trimming came from the DNA. Within this sample are fewer than 200,000 clones, with around 76% of them counted one time only. Roughly 2% of the sample lies in the top ten.

This clone was counted between two and nine times. Its antigen remains unidentified. No clone much larger than this one lies a single base away; base qualities are absent. The paper as a whole reports these results and caveats: Assigning TCR associations to individual alleles was difficult when HLA alleles, especially DR and DQ, strongly co-occurred. The earlier analysis of a few hundred of the donors excluded some 16 rarely observed V segments, including chromosome 9 orphons, because counts were too low. At a false discovery rate of 0.05, a later analysis linked around 17,000 TCR beta sequences to specific HLA alleles. Some IMGT-functional V segments, including TRBV6-2 and TRBV6-3, could not be told apart with the 87-base-pair reads, so those segments were excluded. The study listed 164 TCR beta chains as associated with cytomegalovirus. According to a later analysis, TCR association rates differed among HLA loci, with DRB1 alleles showing the most associated TCRs and HLA-C alleles showing the fewest. Compared with equally common non-associated chains, HLA-associated TCR beta chains in a later analysis were more clonally expanded and had lower generation probabilities. Linkage disequilibrium might explain the correlated functional status among segregating V segments, but an unknown experimental factor could not be excluded. An association between a missense DCLRE1C variant and V-gene and J-gene trimming of TCR beta chains was found in a later genetic analysis and replicated in an independent cohort. A cluster of highly shared sequence variants was judged likely to be a technical artifact of the sequencing pipeline. The classifier was reported to diagnose cytomegalovirus status with high specificity and sensitivity in both the original cohort and the validation cohort. The authors suggested that the approach could potentially be extended to other disease states and immunological phenotypes. According to a later analysis, parvovirus B19, influenza, CMV and Epstein-Barr virus appeared linked to several top co-occurrence clusters. Presence/absence analyses assumed roughly uniform sequencing depth across donors, an assumption that may not hold. A further reported finding was that TCR beta sequences accurately predicted the HLA-A and HLA-B alleles for most subjects in the first cohort. A later analysis found that most CMV-associated TCR beta chains appeared HLA-restricted, with HLA associations seemingly driven largely by CMV exposure. Because HLA typing was unavailable for some donors at each locus, only the typed subset was used in association tests. In an earlier analysis of some 550 of the donors, most TCR beta V segments were observed in productive rearrangements about 87% or about 30% of the time, broadly matching IMGT annotations. In a later genetic analysis, fewer N-insertions in productive TCRs were reported among donors in an Asian-associated ancestry cluster than the approximately 670-donor mean. A few of the identified cytomegalovirus-associated TCR beta chains were confirmed in vitro to be specific for cytomegalovirus antigens. Across donors, most TCR sequences were observed very rarely, whereas some public TCRs were present in many individuals. For the cohort, immune exposure information was limited to CMV serostatus. Only TCR beta chains were sequenced in this cohort, and the absence of alpha or paired-chain data limited detectable features.

From a lookup of the germline V gene (reference sequence), CDR1 and CDR2 are MNHEY and SMNVEV. The CDR3 holds 13 amino acids from the cysteine to the phenylalanine. Just the 39-base CDR3 DNA is kept, in frame starting at base 1. Trimming takes 7 bases from V and 1 base from J, and the germline ends sit 10 bases apart. The cohort comprised more than 550 healthy bone marrow donors. All cohort members were sampled while nominally healthy, although unrecorded immune exposures were likely present. The donor tested CMV seronegative and was one of the 352 seronegative cohort members. Every donor gave a peripheral blood sample, and the peripheral blood mononuclear cells from that sample were used for TCR beta sequencing. Genomic DNA was extracted from the blood cell samples with the Qiagen DNeasy Blood Extraction Kit.

The sequenced material came from PBMCs. This clonotype originated in a female donor in good health and CMV-seronegative. The sequence joins TRBV27 to TRBJ1-1, and TRBD1 may be the D gene, going by 5 matching bases. For the CDR3, the sequence is CASKGPKNTEAFF. The bases read TGTGCCAGCAAGGGGCCCAAGAACACTGAAGCTTTCTTT.